The 24 T cell receptor beta chains listed next were all sequenced from one sample in a study of post-analysis software for immune sequencing data. General study results and limits: Roughly 5 TRBV segments, TRBV5-6, TRBV5-1 and TRBV20-1 among them, were found more frequent in patients than controls.

These receptors are not linked to any known antigen. Every TCR beta cDNA library bore unique molecular identifiers. MiXCR, run by TCRdb on the PCR reads, gives a single entry per CDR3 protein. The sample includes 800,000 to 950,000 distinct CDR3 sequences, approximately 53% of them seen just once. Input material: blood. All receptors come from a girl aged 5 to 17 with multiple sclerosis.

V is TRBV9 and J is TRBJ2-1; no reliable D call. Per the germline V gene, CDR1 is SGDLS and CDR2 is YYNGEE. V dropped 0 bases and J dropped 9 bases, with 16 bases sitting between them. This CDR3 contains 15 residues. The CDR3 DNA sequence: TGTGCCAGCAGCGTAGATCTATCCAGCGTCTCTGAGCAGTTCTTC. Its translation is CASSVDLSSVSEQFF.

The chain has TRBV2 and TRBJ1-5, with D possibly being TRBD1 (6 bases). V was clipped by 5 bases and J by 0 bases, with 11 bases between them. The germline V gene encodes CDR1 SNHLY and CDR2 FYNNEI. The CDR3 is 15 residues long. The CDR3 loop reads CASSRGQTSNQPQHF. DNA of the CDR3: TGTGCCAGCAGTCGAGGACAGACTAGCAATCAGCCCCAGCATTTT. Full variable domain (outside the CDR3, taken from reference TRBV2 and TRBJ1-5): EPEVTQTPSHQVTQMGQEVILRCVPISNHLYFYWYRQILGQKVEFLVSFYNNEISEKSEIFDDQFSVERPDGSNFTLKIRSTKLEDSAMYFCASSRGQTSNQPQHFGDGTRLSIL.

The chain carries TRBV6-4 and TRBJ2-3; 10 bases map to TRBD2. The V segment lost 3 bases and the J segment 4 bases; nucleotides outside the gene matches: 7. Per germline, CDR1 MRHNA and CDR2 SNTAGT. CDR3 length: 16 residues. The CDR3 here is CASSDRAGGPSDTQYF. The CDR3 coding sequence is TGTGCCAGCAGTGATCGAGCGGGAGGGCCCTCAGATACGCAGTATTTT.

V and J are TRBV30 and TRBJ2-5; D is unclear. This CDR3 is 12 amino acids long. Germline CDR1 reads GTSNPN; CDR2 reads SVGIG (reference sequence). V lost 2 bases, J lost 5 bases, and 9 bases lay in between. CDR3 loop: CAWSRLLETQYF. The CDR3 DNA follows: TGTGCCTGGAGTAGACTTCTCGAGACCCAGTACTTC.

This clonotype was seen more than once but under ten times. The rearrangement links TRBV5-1 to TRBJ2-1; 8 nucleotides align to TRBD2. This CDR3 is built from 15 residues. Per the germline V gene, CDR1 is SGHRS and CDR2 is YFSETQ. J was trimmed by 4 bases and V by 2 bases; bases with no gene match: 5. The CDR3 loop is CASSLLAARYNEQFF. CDR3 bases: TGCGCCAGCAGCTTACTAGCGGCGAGATACAATGAGCAGTTCTTC.

This clonotype has more than one count but fewer than ten. V usage is TRBV7-9 and J usage is TRBJ2-7; D assignment may be TRBD1 or TRBD2 (5 bases each). Per the germline V gene, CDR1 is SEHNR and CDR2 is FQNEAQ (reference sequence). The CDR3 totals 15 residues. Deletions cut 5 bases from V and 0 bases from J, with 14 bases between. CDR3 bases: TGTGCCAGCAGCAACCGGGACGGAGGCTCCTACGAGCAGTACTTC. Translation gives CASSNRDGGSYEQYF.

The chain has TRBV29-1 and TRBJ2-7; the D is unclear. V was cut by 4 bases and J by 0 bases, with 16 bases left in between. The V gene's germline CDR1 is SQVTM and CDR2 ANQGSEA. This CDR3 comprises 15 residues. Here the CDR3 reads CSVGAGRMSSYEQYF. DNA of the CDR3: TGCAGCGTTGGGGCCGGGCGGATGAGCTCCTACGAGCAGTACTTC.

The chain employs TRBV7-2 and TRBJ2-7; 14 bases are shared with TRBD2. CDR3 size: 15 residues. J was trimmed by 4 bases and V by 5 bases; bases with no gene match: 4. The V gene's germline CDR1 is SGHTA and CDR2 FQGNSA. CDR3 sequence: CASSPWTSGGYEQYF. DNA of the CDR3: TGTGCCAGCAGCCCCTGGACTAGCGGGGGGTACGAGCAGTACTTC.

The genes are TRBV7-9 and TRBJ2-5; unclear D gene. Germline assignment: CDR1 SEHNR and CDR2 FQNEAQ (reference sequence). The CDR3 is made up of 13 amino acids. Trimming took off 2 bases at V and 6 bases at J, with 10 bases between the two ends. The CDR3, as DNA: TGTGCCAGCAGCTTAAAAGGGATCAAGACCCAGTACTTC. Translation: CASSLKGIKTQYF.

CDR3 residues: CSVARAGGTEAFF. CDR3 DNA: TGCAGCGTAGCCAGGGCCGGGGGGACTGAAGCTTTCTTT. The rearrangement uses TRBV29-1 and TRBJ1-1; TRBD1 is a possible D gene (5 bases). V lost 6 bases and J 5 bases, leaving 16 bases between the germline ends. The CDR3 totals 13 residues. Germline assignment: CDR1 SQVTM and CDR2 ANQGSEA.

This clonotype was detected a few times. The chain carries TRBV10-3 and TRBJ2-2, with D possibly TRBD2 on 5 matching bases. Trimming shortened V by 6 bases and J by 1 base, and 9 bases separated the two germline ends. In germline, CDR1 is ENHRY, CDR2 SYGVKD. CDR3 length: 14 amino acids. Here the CDR3 reads CAIRESGNTGELFF. The CDR3 DNA follows: TGTGCCATCAGAGAAAGCGGGAACACCGGGGAGCTGTTTTTT.

This chain uses TRBV5-6 with TRBJ2-5, with TRBD1 matching over 7 bases. The assigned J gene may be wrong: the sequence end matches TRBJ2-7 better. Germline V gives CDR1 SGHDT, CDR2 YYEEEE. The length of the CDR3 is 15 residues. CDR3 sequence: CASSLVANRGYEQYF. In DNA, the CDR3 is TGTGCCAGCAGCTTGGTGGCCAACAGGGGCTACGAGCAGTACTTC.

This clonotype has more than one count but fewer than ten. The CDR3 region is CASSQDIRTDTNYGYTF. The CDR3 coding sequence is TGCGCCAGCAGCCAAGATATTCGGACAGATACGAACTATGGCTACACCTTC. The J gene is TRBJ1-2, the V gene TRBV4-1, with D maybe TRBD1 (6 bases). Trimming cost V 0 bases and J 2 bases, with 16 bases left between them. The CDR3 sequence is 17 residues long. Germline CDR1 is MGHRA and CDR2 is YSYEKL.

J is TRBJ2-1 and V is TRBV20-1; weak D call: TRBD2 (7 bases). The CDR3 runs 15 residues. Germline CDR1 and CDR2: DFQATT and SNEGSKA (reference sequence). Trimming left V 6 bases short and J 4 bases short, with 19 bases between. CDR3 sequence: CSARNLAGAYNEQFF. The CDR3 bases are TGCAGTGCCAGAAACCTTGCGGGGGCGTACAATGAGCAGTTCTTC.

This clonotype was picked up one time. The V call is TRBV12-3 or TRBV12-4, the J call TRBJ2-5; weak D call: TRBD2 (7 bases). The DNA matches TRBJ2-7 better at its end, which makes the J call doubtful. The CDR3 covers 16 residues. The CDR3 DNA follows: TGTGCCAGCAGTAGGGGGGACTTCCGCGGGGGCCACGAGCAGTACTTC. This sequence encodes CASSRGDFRGGHEQYF.

As for this clonotype: The germline gene is not matched at one end of the junction; a read error may be the cause. The chain links TRBV29-1 to TRBJ2-5, with D tentatively TRBD2 (6 bases). The CDR3 is made up of 13 amino acids. Germline values: CDR1 SQVTM, CDR2 ANQGSEA. The CDR3 here is CSGMGLLQETQDF. The CDR3 DNA follows: TGCAGCGGTATGGGACTGCTCCAAGAGACCCAGGACTTC.

In nucleotides, the CDR3 is TGTGCCTCGGACAGAGTTAACGGCTACACCTTC. Residues: CASDRVNGYTF. The V gene is TRBV30, the J gene TRBJ1-2; TRBD1 is a possible D gene (6 bases). Germline CDR1 GTSNPN, CDR2 SVGIG (reference sequence). CDR3 length: 11 residues. V was pared by 7 bases and J by 8 bases, with 14 bases between.

The J gene is TRBJ1-2, the V gene TRBV20-1, with TRBD1 identical over 8 bases. The germline V gene has CDR1 DFQATT and CDR2 SNEGSKA (reference sequence). J was trimmed by 6 bases and V by 1 base; bases with no gene match: 4. The CDR3 is 13 residues long. The chain's CDR3 is CSARAGGGNGYTF. DNA of the CDR3: TGCAGTGCTAGAGCAGGGGGCGGGAATGGCTACACCTTC.

The rearrangement uses TRBV25-1 and TRBJ2-2; 7 bases are a match to TRBD1. The CDR3 contains 14 residues. Germline values: CDR1 MGHDK, CDR2 SYGVNS. J lost 6 bases, V lost 6 bases, and 7 bases had no gene match. The CDR3 reads CASRGQHNAGELFF. The CDR3 DNA sequence: TGTGCCAGCAGGGGACAGCACAACGCCGGGGAGCTGTTTTTT.

The chain recombines TRBV29-1 with TRBJ2-7; D may match TRBD1 or TRBD2 (6 bases each). The CDR3 has 16 amino acids. Germline V gene data show CDR1 as SQVTM and CDR2 as ANQGSEA. Between the trimmed V and J ends, which lost 0 bases and 0 bases, there was a span of 15 bases. The CDR3 coding sequence is TGCAGCGTTGAAGATCGAAGGGGGGTCCTCTCCTACGAGCAGTACTTC. Translated: CSVEDRRGVLSYEQYF.

This clonotype was seen only a few times. J is TRBJ2-5 and V is TRBV29-1, with D perhaps TRBD2 (6 bases). TRBJ2-7 matches the DNA end more closely, so the J call is doubtful. The CDR3 contains 14 residues. Germline CDR1 reads SQVTM; CDR2 reads ANQGSEA. The CDR3 loop reads CSVEVLEGLYEQYF. The CDR3 nucleotides are TGCAGCGTTGAAGTTCTGGAGGGTCTATACGAGCAGTACTTC.

This chain uses TRBV12-3 or TRBV12-4 with TRBJ1-2; maybe TRBD1 (5 bases). The germline V and J ends were trimmed by 5 bases and 8 bases, with 15 bases remaining between them. CDR3 length equals 13 residues. In nucleotides, the CDR3 is TGTGCCAGCAGTCCACGGGGGGATTGGGGCTACACCTTC. This codes for CASSPRGDWGYTF.

CDR3 in DNA: TGTGCCAGCAGCGTAGAGGAGGGGGTCCTCTATGGCTACACCTTC. It yields the protein CASSVEEGVLYGYTF. The chain employs TRBV9 and TRBJ1-2, with a weak D call TRBD1 (6 bases). The ends were cut back, 0 bases at V and 4 bases at J, with 13 bases in the middle. Germline V gives CDR1 SGDLS, CDR2 YYNGEE. The CDR3 sequence is 15 residues long.

The rearrangement links TRBV5-1 to TRBJ1-2; no clear D. The CDR3 loop spans 15 amino acids. V was trimmed by 0 bases and J by 8 bases, leaving 17 bases between them. Germline CDR1 is SGHRS and CDR2 is YFSETQ. CDR3 in DNA: TGCGCCAGCAGCTTGGGGGATAGGGATGGAGAAGGCTACACCTTC. Residues: CASSLGDRDGEGYTF. The full variable domain, in which reference TRBV5-1 and TRBJ1-2 provide the parts outside the CDR3, is KAGVTQTPRYLIKTRGQQVTLSCSPISGHRSVSWYQQTPGQGLQFLFEYFSETQRNKGNFPGRFSGRQFSNSRSEMNVSTLELGDSALYLCASSLGDRDGEGYTFGSGTRLTVV.